The entry that follows covers one T cell receptor (beta chain) sequence. What it binds is unknown. Germline loops: CDR1 MNHEY, CDR2 SVGAGI. V shed 3 bases and J shed 5 bases, with 10 bases lying between them. CDR3 length: 13 amino acids. The data originate from a study of blood T cells in healthy people across ages. Study-wide results and limits: Roughly linear age-related decline in beta diversity appeared, significant by age around 36. In long-lived donors, naive CD4+ cell counts and diversity exceeded those of aged donors. Total diversity from one million sequenced T cells was likely underestimated.

Next came a second PCR, run for about 7 to 11 cycles, which used a sample-barcoded 5' primer along with a J-beta primer mix. TCRdb fed the 5' RACE reads into MiXCR, producing one record per CDR3 protein. This table holds 2 million or so distinct CDR3 sequences, less than 50% found once. Sequencing was done on a sample of blood. The chain joins TRBV6-5 to TRBJ2-5, with no clear D. The receptor was isolated from a woman aged 35 to 49 in good health. In DNA form, the CDR3 reads TGTGCCAGCAGTTATATGTACCGGGAGACCCAGTACTTC. This encodes CASSYMYRETQYF.